The clone carrying this T cell receptor (beta chain) was observed a single time. Its antigen is unidentified. The CDR3 extends over 14 amino acids. Germline CDR1 reads MNHNY; CDR2 reads SVGAGI (reference sequence). The ends were cut back, 6 bases at V and 5 bases at J, with 16 bases in the middle. The repertoire was sequenced with immunoSEQ multiplex PCR; TCRdb's copy has only in-frame clones and lacks some. The sample consists of 85,000 to 120,000 clones, around 89% of them appearing once. This specimen belongs to a study of identifying expanded T cells in peripheral blood. General study findings and limits: Approximately 1.2 clones differed between technical replicates, versus around 15 and 19 over time. Across healthy donors, higher total template counts meant significantly greater two-week count variance.

Collection occurred without any documented infections or immune events in donors. The source of this sequence is a person between 18 and 75 years old in good health. The sequenced sample consisted of blood. The chain is built from TRBV6-6 and TRBJ1-1; the D gene is possibly TRBD1 (6 bases). The CDR3 bases are TGTGCCAGCAGGTCACAAATAAGGGGGACTGAAGCTTTCTTT. This gives the protein CASRSQIRGTEAFF.